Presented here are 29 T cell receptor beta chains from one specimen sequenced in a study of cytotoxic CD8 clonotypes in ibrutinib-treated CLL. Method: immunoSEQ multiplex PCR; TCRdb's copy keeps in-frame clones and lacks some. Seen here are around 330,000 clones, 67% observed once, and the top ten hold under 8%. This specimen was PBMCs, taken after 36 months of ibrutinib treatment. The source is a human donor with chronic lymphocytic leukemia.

This CDR3 is CASGNRAGDTEAFF. CDR3 bases: TGTGCCAGTGGAAACAGGGCAGGGGACACTGAAGCTTTCTTT. This rearrangement joins TRBV18 to TRBJ1-1, with a weak D call TRBD1 (6 bases). Germline V gene data show CDR1 as KGHSH and CDR2 as LQKENI. This CDR3 is built from 14 residues. Trimming left V 9 bases short and J 3 bases short, with 17 bases between.

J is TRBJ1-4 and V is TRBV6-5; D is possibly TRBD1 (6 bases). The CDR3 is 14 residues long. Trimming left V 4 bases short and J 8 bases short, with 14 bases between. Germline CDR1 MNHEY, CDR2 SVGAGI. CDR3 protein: CASSFSGVVEKLFF. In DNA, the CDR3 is TGTGCCAGCAGTTTCTCAGGGGTAGTGGAAAAACTGTTTTTT.

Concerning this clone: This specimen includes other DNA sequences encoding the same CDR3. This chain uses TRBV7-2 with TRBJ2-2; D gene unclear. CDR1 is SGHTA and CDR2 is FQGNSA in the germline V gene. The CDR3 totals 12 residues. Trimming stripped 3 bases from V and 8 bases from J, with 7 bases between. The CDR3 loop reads CASSFLVGELFF. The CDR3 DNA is TGTGCCAGCAGCTTTTTGGTGGGGGAGCTGTTTTTT. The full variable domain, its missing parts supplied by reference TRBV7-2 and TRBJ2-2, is GAGVSQSPSNKVTEKGKDVELRCDPISGHTALYWYRQSLGQGLEFLIYFQGNSAPDKSGLPSDRFSAERTGGSVSTLTIQRTQQEDSAVYLCASSFLVGELFFGEGSRLTVL.

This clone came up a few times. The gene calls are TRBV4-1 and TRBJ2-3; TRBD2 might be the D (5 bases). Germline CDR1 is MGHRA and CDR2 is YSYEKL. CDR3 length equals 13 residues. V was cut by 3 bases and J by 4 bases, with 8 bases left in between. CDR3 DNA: TGCGCCAGCAGCCAGCCCGGGGCAGATACGCAGTATTTT. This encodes CASSQPGADTQYF.

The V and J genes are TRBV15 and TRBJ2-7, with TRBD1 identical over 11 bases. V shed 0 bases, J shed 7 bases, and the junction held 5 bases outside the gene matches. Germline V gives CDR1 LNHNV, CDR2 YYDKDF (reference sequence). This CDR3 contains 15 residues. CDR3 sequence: CATSRDLDRGPEQYF. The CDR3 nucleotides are TGTGCCACCAGCAGAGACTTGGACAGGGGGCCGGAGCAGTACTTC. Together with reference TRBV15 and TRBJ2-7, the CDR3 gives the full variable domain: DAMVIQNPRYQVTQFGKPVTLSCSQTLNHNVMYWYQQKSSQAPKLLFHYYDKDFNNEADTPDNFQSRRPNTSFCFLDIRSPGLGDTAMYLCATSRDLDRGPEQYFGPGTRLTVT.

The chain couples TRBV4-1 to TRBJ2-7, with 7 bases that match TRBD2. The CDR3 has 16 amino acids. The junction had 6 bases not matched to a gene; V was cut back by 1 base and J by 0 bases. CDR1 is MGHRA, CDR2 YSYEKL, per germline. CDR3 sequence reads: CASSQGLALTSYEQYF. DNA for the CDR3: TGCGCCAGCAGCCAAGGACTAGCATTGACCTCCTACGAGCAGTACTTC.

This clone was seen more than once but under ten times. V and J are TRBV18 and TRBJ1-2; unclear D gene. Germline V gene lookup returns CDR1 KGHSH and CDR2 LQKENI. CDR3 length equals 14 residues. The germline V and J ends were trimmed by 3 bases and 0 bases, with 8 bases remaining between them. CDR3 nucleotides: TGTGCCAGCTCACCCCGACGGGCTAACTATGGCTACACCTTC. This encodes CASSPRRANYGYTF. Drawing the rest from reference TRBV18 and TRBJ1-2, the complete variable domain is NAGVMQNPRHLVRRRGQEARLRCSPMKGHSHVYWYRQLPEEGLKFMVYLQKENIIDESGMPKERFSAEFPKEGPSILRIQQVVRGDSAAYFCASSPRRANYGYTFGSGTRLTVV.

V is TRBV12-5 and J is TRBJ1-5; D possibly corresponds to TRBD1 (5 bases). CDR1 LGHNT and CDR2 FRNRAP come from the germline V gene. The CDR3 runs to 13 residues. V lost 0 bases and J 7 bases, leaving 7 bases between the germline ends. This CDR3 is CASGLVGEQPQHF. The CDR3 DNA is TGTGCTAGTGGTTTGGTAGGGGAACAGCCCCAGCATTTT.

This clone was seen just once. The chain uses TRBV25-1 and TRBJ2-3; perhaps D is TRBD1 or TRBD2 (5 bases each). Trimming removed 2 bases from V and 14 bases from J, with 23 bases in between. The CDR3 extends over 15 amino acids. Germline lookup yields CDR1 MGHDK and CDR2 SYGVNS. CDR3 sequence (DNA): TGTGCCAGCAGTGAAGGGGGTGCGAGGGCCAACCTCAGGTATTTT. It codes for CASSEGGARANLRYF. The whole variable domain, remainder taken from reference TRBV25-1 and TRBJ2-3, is EADIYQTPRYLVIGTGKKITLECSQTMGHDKMYWYQQDPGMELHLIHYSYGVNSTEKGDLSSESTVSRIRTEHFPLTLESARPSHTSQYLCASSEGGARANLRYFGPGTRLTVL.

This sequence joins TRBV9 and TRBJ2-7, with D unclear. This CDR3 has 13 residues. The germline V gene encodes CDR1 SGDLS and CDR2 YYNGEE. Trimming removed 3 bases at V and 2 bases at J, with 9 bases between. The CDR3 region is CASSADTPYEQYF. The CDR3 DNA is TGTGCCAGCAGCGCCGACACCCCCTACGAGCAGTACTTC. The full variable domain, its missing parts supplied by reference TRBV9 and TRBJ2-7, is DSGVTQTPKHLITATGQRVTLRCSPRSGDLSVYWYQQSLDQGLQFLIQYYNGEERAKGNILERFSAQQFPDLHSELNLSSLELGDSALYFCASSADTPYEQYFGPGTRLTVT.

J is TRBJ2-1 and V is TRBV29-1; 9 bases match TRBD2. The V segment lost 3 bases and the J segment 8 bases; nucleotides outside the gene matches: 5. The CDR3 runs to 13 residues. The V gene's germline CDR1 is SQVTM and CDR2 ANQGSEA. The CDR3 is CSVDGGRADEQFF. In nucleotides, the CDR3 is TGCAGCGTTGATGGCGGGAGGGCCGATGAGCAGTTCTTC.

In DNA, the CDR3 is TGTGCCAGCAGTGAAAGGAGGGGAGGGAACACTGAAGCTTTCTTT. Protein: CASSERRGGNTEAFF. The rearrangement links TRBV6-1 to TRBJ1-1; tentatively, D is TRBD1 (5 bases). Trimming removed 2 bases at V and 1 base at J, with 11 bases between. The germline gives CDR1 MNHNS, CDR2 SASEGT. The CDR3 length is 15 residues.

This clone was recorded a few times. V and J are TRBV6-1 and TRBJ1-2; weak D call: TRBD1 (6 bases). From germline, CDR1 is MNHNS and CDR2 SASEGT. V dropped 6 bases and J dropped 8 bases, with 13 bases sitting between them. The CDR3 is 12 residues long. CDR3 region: CASRPRGDGYTF. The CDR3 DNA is TGTGCCAGCAGGCCGAGGGGGGACGGCTACACCTTC.

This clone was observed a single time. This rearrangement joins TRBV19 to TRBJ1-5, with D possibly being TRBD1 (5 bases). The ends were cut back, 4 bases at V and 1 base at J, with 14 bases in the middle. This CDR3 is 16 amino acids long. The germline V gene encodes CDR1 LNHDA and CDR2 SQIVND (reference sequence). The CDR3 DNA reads TGTGCCAGTAGTACGGGTCGGGGGGTGAGCAATCAGCCCCAGCATTTT. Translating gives CASSTGRGVSNQPQHF.

The chain's CDR3 is CASRRIQGPGELFF. DNA of the CDR3: TGTGCCAGCAGGAGAATACAGGGTCCCGGGGAGCTGTTTTTT. J is TRBJ2-2 and V is TRBV6-5, with D tentatively TRBD1 (6 bases). CDR1 MNHEY and CDR2 SVGAGI come from the germline V gene. Trimming pared 6 bases from V and 6 bases from J, leaving 14 bases between. This CDR3 is built from 14 residues.

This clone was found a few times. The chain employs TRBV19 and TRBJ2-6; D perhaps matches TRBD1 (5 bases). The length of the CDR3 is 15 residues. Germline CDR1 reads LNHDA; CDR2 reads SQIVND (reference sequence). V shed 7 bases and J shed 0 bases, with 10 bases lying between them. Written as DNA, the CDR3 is TGTGCCAGTACGGACACCCCCTCTGGGGCCAACGTCCTGACTTTC. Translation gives CASTDTPSGANVLTF.

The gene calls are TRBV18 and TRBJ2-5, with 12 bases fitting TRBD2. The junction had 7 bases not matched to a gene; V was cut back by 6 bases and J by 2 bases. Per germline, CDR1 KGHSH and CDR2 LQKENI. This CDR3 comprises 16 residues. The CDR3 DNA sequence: TGTGCCAGCTCGGGACTAGCGGGCCGGGGACAAGAGACCCAGTACTTC. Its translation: CASSGLAGRGQETQYF. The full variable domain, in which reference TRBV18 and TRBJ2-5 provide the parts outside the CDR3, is NAGVMQNPRHLVRRRGQEARLRCSPMKGHSHVYWYRQLPEEGLKFMVYLQKENIIDESGMPKERFSAEFPKEGPSILRIQQVVRGDSAAYFCASSGLAGRGQETQYFGPGTRLLVL.

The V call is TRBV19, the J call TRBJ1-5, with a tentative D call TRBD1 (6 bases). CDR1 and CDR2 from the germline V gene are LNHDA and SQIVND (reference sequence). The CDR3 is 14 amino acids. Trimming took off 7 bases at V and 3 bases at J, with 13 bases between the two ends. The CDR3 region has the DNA TGTGCCAGTAAAGAGGGGGGGAACAATCAGCCCCAGCATTTT. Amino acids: CASKEGGNNQPQHF.

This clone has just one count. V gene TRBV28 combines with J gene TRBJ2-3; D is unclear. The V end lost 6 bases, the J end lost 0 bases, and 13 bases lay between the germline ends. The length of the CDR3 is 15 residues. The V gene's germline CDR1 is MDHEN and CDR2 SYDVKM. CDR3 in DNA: TGTGCCAGCAGCCCGACCCCCCCTAGCACAGATACGCAGTATTTT. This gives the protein CASSPTPPSTDTQYF.

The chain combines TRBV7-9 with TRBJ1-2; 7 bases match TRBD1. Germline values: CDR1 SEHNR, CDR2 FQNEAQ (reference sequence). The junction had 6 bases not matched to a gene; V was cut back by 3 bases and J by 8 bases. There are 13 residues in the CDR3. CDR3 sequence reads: CASSFTGDGGYTF. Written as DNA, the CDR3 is TGTGCCAGCAGCTTCACAGGGGATGGCGGCTACACCTTC.

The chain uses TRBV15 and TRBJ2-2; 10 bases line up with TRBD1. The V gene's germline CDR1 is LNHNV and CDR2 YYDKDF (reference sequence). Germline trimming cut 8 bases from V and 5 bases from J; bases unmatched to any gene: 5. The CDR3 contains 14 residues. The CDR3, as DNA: TGTGCCACCGGGGACAGGGGCTTAACCGGGGAGCTGTTTTTT. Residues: CATGDRGLTGELFF.

CDR3 DNA sequence: TGTGCCAGCAGTGGAGGACAGGCCCTCTATGGCTACACCTTC. Its translation: CASSGGQALYGYTF. The chain has TRBV5-6 and TRBJ1-2, with 7 positions matching TRBD1. The CDR3 has 14 residues. V was pared by 5 bases and J by 4 bases, with 8 bases of the junction left unmatched. The germline V gene has CDR1 SGHDT and CDR2 YYEEEE.

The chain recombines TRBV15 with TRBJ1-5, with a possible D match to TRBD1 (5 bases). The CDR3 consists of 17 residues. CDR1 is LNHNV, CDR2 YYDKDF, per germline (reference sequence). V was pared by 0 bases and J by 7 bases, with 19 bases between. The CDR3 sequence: CATSRDKTAGRGQPQHF. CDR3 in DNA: TGTGCCACCAGCAGAGATAAGACGGCAGGGCGGGGGCAGCCCCAGCATTTT.

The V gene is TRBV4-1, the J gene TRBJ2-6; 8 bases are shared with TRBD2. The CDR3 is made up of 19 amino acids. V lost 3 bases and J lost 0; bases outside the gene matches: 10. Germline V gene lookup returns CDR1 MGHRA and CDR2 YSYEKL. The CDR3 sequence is CASSHPYGGVNSGANVLTF. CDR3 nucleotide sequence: TGCGCCAGCAGCCATCCTTACGGGGGGGTGAACTCTGGGGCCAACGTCCTGACTTTC.

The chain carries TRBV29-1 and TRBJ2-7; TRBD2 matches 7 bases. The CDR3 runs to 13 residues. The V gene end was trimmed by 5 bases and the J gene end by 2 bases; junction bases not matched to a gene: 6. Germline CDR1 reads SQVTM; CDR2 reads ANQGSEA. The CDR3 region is CSVRASGTYEQYF. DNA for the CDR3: TGCAGCGTTAGGGCTAGCGGAACCTACGAGCAGTACTTC.

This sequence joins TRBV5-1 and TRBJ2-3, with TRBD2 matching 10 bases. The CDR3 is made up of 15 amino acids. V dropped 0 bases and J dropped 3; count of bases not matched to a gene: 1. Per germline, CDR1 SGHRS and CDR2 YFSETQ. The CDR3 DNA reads TGCGCCAGCAGCTTGGCTAGCGGGAGTACAGATACGCAGTATTTT. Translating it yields CASSLASGSTDTQYF. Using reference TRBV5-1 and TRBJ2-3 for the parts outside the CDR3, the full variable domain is KAGVTQTPRYLIKTRGQQVTLSCSPISGHRSVSWYQQTPGQGLQFLFEYFSETQRNKGNFPGRFSGRQFSNSRSEMNVSTLELGDSALYLCASSLASGSTDTQYFGPGTRLTVL.

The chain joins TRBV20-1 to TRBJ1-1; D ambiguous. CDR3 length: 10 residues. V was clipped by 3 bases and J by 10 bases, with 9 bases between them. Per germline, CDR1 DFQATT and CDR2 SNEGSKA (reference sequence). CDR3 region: CSASRTVAFF. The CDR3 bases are TGCAGTGCTAGCCGGACGGTAGCTTTCTTT.

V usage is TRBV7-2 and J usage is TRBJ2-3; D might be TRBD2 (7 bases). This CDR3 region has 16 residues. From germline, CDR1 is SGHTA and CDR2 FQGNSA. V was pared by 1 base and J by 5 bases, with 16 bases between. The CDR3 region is CASSLGVGGLGDTQYF. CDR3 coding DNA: TGTGCCAGCAGCTTAGGTGTGGGGGGGCTGGGAGATACGCAGTATTTT.

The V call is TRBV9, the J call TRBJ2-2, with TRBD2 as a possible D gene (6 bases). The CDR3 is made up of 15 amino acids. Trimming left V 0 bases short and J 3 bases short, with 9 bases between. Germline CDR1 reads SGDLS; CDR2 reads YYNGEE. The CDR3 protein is CASSVAGEHTGELFF. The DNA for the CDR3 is TGTGCCAGCAGCGTAGCGGGGGAACACACCGGGGAGCTGTTTTTT.